The sequence of this T cell receptor (beta chain) was determined in a study of radiation and T cells in renal cell carcinoma (dated by TCRdb to 2019 to 2021). For the wider study: In total, around 53 samples, comprising 26 tumors and some 27 peripheral blood samples, were subjected to TCR beta sequencing. The last blood draw occurred 4 weeks after radiation, at the same time as nephrectomy. A total of 4 million to 5 million unique CDR3 nucleotide sequences, encoding 2,500,000 or so unique CDR3 amino acid sequences, were found across all 50 or so samples.

Points on this clone: The antigen it recognizes is unknown. No per-base quality is available; no much larger clone lies one base away.

According to the study, the label for this sample's time point signals: blood 4 weeks post-SBRT, at nephrectomy. Per the publication, the treatment or condition label means: 15 Gy SBRT to primary tumor, nephrectomy 4 weeks later. The samples were obtained from a clinical trial, where primary renal cell carcinomas were treated with 15 Gy stereotactic body radiation therapy and then removed by nephrectomy 4 weeks afterward. To follow tumor-enriched clonotypes, serial peripheral blood was collected from radiation-treated patients at baseline and at 2 weeks and 4 weeks after SBRT. All patients had renal cell carcinoma with clear cell pathology. Genomic DNA for TCR sequencing was prepared using the QIAamp DNA Blood Mini Kit (Qiagen). The analyses included just those samples that passed every quality control check. Per the germline V gene (reference sequence), SGHNT is the CDR1 and YYREEE is the CDR2. The CDR3 runs 17 residues from the cysteine to the phenylalanine. The CDR3 DNA has 51 bases and is translated from base 1. The V end loses 1 base and the J end loses 0 bases, and a stretch of 16 bases separates them.

Beyond this particular receptor, the publication reports: Effects of radiation dose or scheduling on the TCR repertoire could not be addressed with the single-armed trial design. Because no pretreatment tumor biopsies were available, whether clonotypes were present in the tumor at baseline could not be determined. Top tumor clonotypes rose in blood from baseline to 2 weeks post-radiation, then contracted by 4 weeks, suggesting transient expansion of tumor-resident clones. Blood repertoire dynamics were not followed beyond 4 weeks after treatment.

Following the manufacturer's recommendations, the immunoSEQ kit was used to generate TCR beta libraries from genomic DNA. To prepare the libraries, a first multiplex PCR with proprietary primers was run, followed by a second PCR that added unique barcodes, and a bead cleanup was done after each round. Each sample batch included a kit-provided positive control reaction and a negative control reaction. The final libraries were assessed on an Agilent 4200 TapeStation D1000 ScreenTape, pooled by volume, and quantified by qPCR. Sequencing was performed on an Illumina NextSeq500 with a MidOutput 150-cycle cartridge, and 156 Read1 and 15 Index1 cycles were run with kit custom primers. The pooled library was loaded at around 1 pM, and about 21% PhiX control was spiked in. Processing in the source paper ran as follows. Vendor-processed data were analyzed in R, and a clonotype was defined as all T cells sharing the same CDR3 nucleotide sequence. In the clone abundance analyses, frequencies in each sample were normalized to that sample's 10,000 most abundant clones. Public T cell clones, which averaged fewer than five per sample, were excluded before analysis. A difference in abundance of at least 32-fold between compartments was used to define tumor-enriched and baseline blood-enriched clonotypes. A beta-binomial differential abundance model was used to identify clonotypes that were expanded or contracted between blood time points. The Baroni-Urbani and Buser coefficient was used to measure tumor-blood repertoire similarity, and groups were compared with two-tailed Wilcoxon tests in R. TCRdb's version of the immuneACCESS table is confined to in-frame rearrangements and falls short of the full clone set. An unresolved V gene accounts for under half of the shortfall where checked; the remainder is of unknown origin. The V and J calls and clone size come from that table; D and trimming were worked out from the DNA. The sample table shows approximately 170,000 clones, and about 87% are seen once. The top ten constitute around 10% of the sample.

The sample consisted of blood, taken from a patient whose treatment included radiotherapy and nephrectomy. The receptor comes from a woman in her fifties or sixties with renal cell carcinoma. The V and J segments used are TRBV5-4 and TRBJ1-2; the D gene remains uncertain. The DNA sequence is TGTGCCAGCAGCTTGAGTTACCAGACCCTAACTAACTATGGCTACACCTTC. Its translation reads: CASSLSYQTLTNYGYTF.